This T cell receptor (beta chain) was recorded in a study of shared clonotypes between healthy human individuals. Original data processing: Filtering differed since immunoSEQ provided only junctions, with no quality scores. Here immunoSEQ multiplex PCR was the method, and the copy in TCRdb shows in-frame clones only, minus some. The DNA was the basis for D and trimming; V, J and clone size are from that table. Here the sample spans over 2 million clones, around 93% being singletons. About this clone: Its antigen is still unknown. The identical CDR3 is also encoded by other nucleotide sequences in the sample.

General study results and limits: Compared with memory subsets, naive subsets generally had larger estimated richness.

Germline loops: CDR1 KGHSH, CDR2 LQKENI. The ends lost 6 bases at V and 5 bases at J; junction bases unmatched: 3. The CDR3 consists of 12 residues. The sequenced material came from naive CD4+ T cells from PBMCs. As for subset: CD45RA+ positively selected. V is TRBV18 and J is TRBJ2-5, with TRBD1 matching 7 bases. The source is a young man in good health. Some clones in this sample may be carry-over from other donors' samples. DNA for the CDR3: TGTGCCAGCTCTCCCAGGGGGGAGACCCAGTACTTC. Its protein product is CASSPRGETQYF. The complete variable domain, with remaining parts taken from reference TRBV18 and TRBJ2-5, reads NAGVMQNPRHLVRRRGQEARLRCSPMKGHSHVYWYRQLPEEGLKFMVYLQKENIIDESGMPKERFSAEFPKEGPSILRIQQVVRGDSAAYFCASSPRGETQYFGPGTRLLVL.